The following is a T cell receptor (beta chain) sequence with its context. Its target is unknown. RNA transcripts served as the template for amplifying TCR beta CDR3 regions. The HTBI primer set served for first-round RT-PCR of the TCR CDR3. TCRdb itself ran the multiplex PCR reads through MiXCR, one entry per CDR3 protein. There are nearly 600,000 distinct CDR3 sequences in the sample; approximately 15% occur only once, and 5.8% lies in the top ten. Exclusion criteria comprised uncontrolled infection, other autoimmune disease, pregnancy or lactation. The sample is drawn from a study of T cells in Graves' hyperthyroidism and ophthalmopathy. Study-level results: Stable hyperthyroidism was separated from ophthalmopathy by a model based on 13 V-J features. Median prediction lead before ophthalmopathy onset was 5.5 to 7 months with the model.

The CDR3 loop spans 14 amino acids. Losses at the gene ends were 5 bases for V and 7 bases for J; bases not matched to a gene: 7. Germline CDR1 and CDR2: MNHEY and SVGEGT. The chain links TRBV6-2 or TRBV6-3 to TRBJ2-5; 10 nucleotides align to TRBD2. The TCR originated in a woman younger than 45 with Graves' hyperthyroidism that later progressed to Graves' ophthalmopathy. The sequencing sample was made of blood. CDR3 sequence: CASSGLAVDGTQYF. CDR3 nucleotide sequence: TGTGCCAGCAGTGGACTAGCGGTAGATGGGACCCAGTACTTC.